One sample yielded the 29 T cell receptor beta chains listed below, sequenced in a study of T cells in Graves' hyperthyroidism and ophthalmopathy. Using RNA transcripts as the source, TCR beta CDR3 regions were amplified. HTBI primers were used for first-round RT-PCR of the TCR CDR3. One entry per CDR3 protein results from TCRdb running MiXCR on the multiplex PCR reads. Among about 770,000 distinct CDR3 sequences listed, 18% were seen once. The sequencing sample was made of blood. The receptor source for this set is a woman aged 50 to 60 with Graves' hyperthyroidism that later progressed to Graves' ophthalmopathy.

The V and J genes are TRBV20-1 and TRBJ1-2; 10 nucleotides match TRBD1. The CDR3 consists of 14 residues. CDR1 DFQATT and CDR2 SNEGSKA come from the germline V gene (reference sequence). J gave up 4 bases and V 5 bases, and 7 bases lay outside the gene matches. CDR3 nucleotides: TGCAGTGCTCAGGACAGGGGGTTGGGCTATGGCTACACCTTC. The encoded protein is CSAQDRGLGYGYTF.

CDR3 protein: CASSLGPGAGTGELFF. Written as DNA, the CDR3 is TGTGCCAGCAGCTTAGGCCCGGGGGCGGGCACCGGGGAGCTGTTTTTT. This chain joins TRBV11-3 and TRBJ2-2; either TRBD1 or TRBD2 may supply D (6 bases each). V lost 1 base to trimming and J lost 4 bases, with 13 bases between them. CDR1 is SGHNT and CDR2 is YENEEA in the germline V gene. The CDR3 is 16 residues long.

This chain uses TRBV20-1 with TRBJ1-1; D may be TRBD1 (5 bases). V was trimmed by 6 bases and J by 0 bases, leaving 17 bases between them. The CDR3 extends over 15 amino acids. CDR1 and CDR2 (germline): DFQATT, SNEGSKA (reference sequence). As DNA, the CDR3 is TGCAGTGCCTTAGGGGTGGGCCGGGTGAACACTGAAGCTTTCTTT. Its protein product is CSALGVGRVNTEAFF.

This clonotype has at least ten counts. The rearrangement uses TRBV5-1 and TRBJ1-1; D is unclear. The CDR3 runs 13 residues. Germline CDR1 SGHRS, CDR2 YFSETQ. Trimming left V 0 bases short and J 1 base short, with 4 bases between. The CDR3: CASSLARNTEAFF. The CDR3 coding sequence is TGCGCCAGCAGCTTGGCCAGGAACACTGAAGCTTTCTTT.

This clonotype occurred a few times. The gene calls are TRBV4-1 and TRBJ1-1; 7 bases agree with TRBD1. The germline gives CDR1 MGHRA, CDR2 YSYEKL. The CDR3 is made up of 15 amino acids. J lost 3 bases, V lost 5 bases, and 9 bases had no gene match. The CDR3 spells CASSEGEQGHTEAFF. CDR3 DNA: TGCGCCAGCAGCGAAGGCGAACAGGGGCACACTGAAGCTTTCTTT.

This chain uses TRBV5-1 with TRBJ2-2; a weak D match, TRBD1 (6 bases). The CDR3 runs 15 residues. The germline V gene has CDR1 SGHRS and CDR2 YFSETQ. Deletions cut 1 base from V and 7 bases from J, with 14 bases between. The CDR3 here is CASSLNGGSSGELFF. The CDR3 bases are TGCGCCAGCAGCTTGAATGGGGGCTCAAGCGGGGAGCTGTTTTTT.

This clonotype was observed a few times. The rearrangement joins TRBV10-3 to TRBJ2-1; perhaps D is TRBD1 or TRBD2 (5 bases each). This CDR3 has 13 residues. Germline loops: CDR1 ENHRY, CDR2 SYGVKD. V was shortened by 2 bases and J by 5 bases, with 7 bases between the two germline ends. The CDR3 sequence is CAISEEGNNEQFF. The CDR3 region has the DNA TGTGCCATCAGTGAGGAGGGGAACAATGAGCAGTTCTTC.

The table lists this clonotype with a few counts. V usage is TRBV7-6 and J usage is TRBJ2-3; D is unresolved. The germline CDR1 and CDR2 sequences are SGHVS and FNYEAQ. V dropped 5 bases and J dropped 4 bases, with 10 bases sitting between them. The CDR3 spans 13 residues. The CDR3: CASSRQPPDTQYF. CDR3 in DNA: TGTGCCAGCAGCCGCCAACCCCCAGATACGCAGTATTTT.

The J gene is TRBJ2-5, the V gene TRBV19; 8 nucleotides match TRBD1. The CDR3 is 14 residues long. Looked up from germline, CDR1 is LNHDA and CDR2 is SQIVND (reference sequence). V lost 4 bases, J lost 5 bases, and 6 bases stayed unmatched. The DNA of the CDR3 is TGTGCCAGTAGTACAGGGGGCCTCGGGGAGACCCAGTACTTC. It translates to CASSTGGLGETQYF.

This clonotype was detected ten times or more. The chain joins TRBV11-2 to TRBJ1-2, with a tentative D call TRBD1 (5 bases). The germline V gene has CDR1 SGHAT and CDR2 FQNNGV. CDR3 length equals 16 residues. V lost 0 bases and J 4 bases, leaving 15 bases between the germline ends. The CDR3 sequence is CASSLDPGDSVYGYTF. CDR3 nucleotides: TGTGCCAGCAGCTTAGATCCGGGAGACAGCGTCTATGGCTACACCTTC. The entire variable domain, with the rest obtained from reference TRBV11-2 and TRBJ1-2, is as follows: EAGVAQSPRYKIIEKRQSVAFWCNPISGHATLYWYQQILGQGPKLLIQFQNNGVVDDSQLPKDRFSAERLKGVDSTLKIQPAKLEDSAVYLCASSLDPGDSVYGYTFGSGTRLTVV.

The chain combines TRBV27 with TRBJ1-3; no clear D. CDR3 length: 13 amino acids. Trimming pared 1 base from V and 4 bases from J, leaving 5 bases between. Germline V gene lookup returns CDR1 MNHEY and CDR2 SMNVEV (reference sequence). CDR3 sequence: CASSLLFGNTIYF. CDR3 sequence (DNA): TGTGCCAGCAGTTTATTGTTCGGAAACACCATATATTTT.

The table lists this clonotype with a few counts. The chain has TRBV4-1 and TRBJ2-1; D may match TRBD1 or TRBD2 (5 bases each). CDR3 length: 16 residues. Germline V gene sequence: CDR1 MGHRA, CDR2 YSYEKL. V was clipped by 0 bases and J by 8 bases, with 17 bases between them. The CDR3 coding sequence is TGCGCCAGCAGCCAAGATGTGAGAACCCGAGGGGATGAGCAGTTCTTC. It encodes CASSQDVRTRGDEQFF.

This clonotype was picked up many times. The chain is built from TRBV7-9 and TRBJ2-1; 13 bases line up with TRBD2. CDR3 length equals 15 residues. The J segment lost 7 bases and the V segment lost 6 bases, leaving 6 bases of the junction unmatched. Germline-derived CDR1 and CDR2 are SEHNR and FQNEAQ (reference sequence). CDR3 sequence reads: CASRQTSGGRNEQFF. In nucleotides, the CDR3 is TGTGCCAGCAGACAGACTAGCGGGGGGCGTAATGAGCAGTTCTTC.

As for this clonotype: Its ends do not fully match the called genes, so a read error is possible. This chain connects TRBV27 to TRBJ1-1; TRBD1 might be the D (5 bases). The CDR3 length is 14 residues. The germline CDR1 and CDR2 sequences are MNHEY and SMNVEV (reference sequence). CDR3 residues: CASSSPDKNAEAFF. Written as DNA, the CDR3 is TGTGCCAGCAGTTCTCCGGACAAGAACGCTGAAGCTTTCTTT.

This chain joins TRBV19 and TRBJ1-1; 9 bases map to TRBD1. The CDR3 is 13 residues long. V shed 7 bases and J 8 bases; nucleotides not matched to a gene: 8. The germline gives CDR1 LNHDA, CDR2 SQIVND (reference sequence). The CDR3 DNA follows: TGTGCCAGTACCAAAGACAGGGGGTCCGAAGCTTTCTTT. Translated: CASTKDRGSEAFF.

This clonotype was seen only a few times. The CDR3 region is CASRVLGTSNEKLFF. CDR3 DNA sequence: TGTGCCAGCCGAGTCCTCGGGACCTCTAATGAAAAACTGTTTTTT. The J gene is TRBJ1-4, the V gene TRBV2; TRBD1 is a possible D gene (5 bases). Germline V CDR1 and CDR2: SNHLY, FYNNEI. V was clipped by 8 bases and J by 3 bases, with 16 bases between them. The CDR3 covers 15 residues. The full variable domain, rest sourced from reference TRBV2 and TRBJ1-4, is EPEVTQTPSHQVTQMGQEVILRCVPISNHLYFYWYRQILGQKVEFLVSFYNNEISEKSEIFDDQFSVERPDGSNFTLKIRSTKLEDSAMYFCASRVLGTSNEKLFFGSGTQLSVL.

The chain links TRBV29-1 to TRBJ2-1, with D tentatively TRBD2 (6 bases). V was shortened by 0 bases and J by 15 bases, with 12 bases between the two germline ends. This CDR3 is 11 amino acids long. CDR1 SQVTM and CDR2 ANQGSEA come from the germline V gene. DNA of the CDR3: TGCAGCGTTGAAGATTGGAGGGAACTGTTCTTC. As protein: CSVEDWRELFF.

This clonotype was detected a few times. The rearrangement links TRBV7-9 to TRBJ1-1; D not certain. CDR1 is SEHNR and CDR2 is FQNEAQ in the germline V gene (reference sequence). V lost 2 bases and J 3 bases, leaving 19 bases between the germline ends. This CDR3 region has 17 residues. The chain's CDR3 is CASSLMVSLYEYTEAFF. CDR3 nucleotides: TGTGCCAGCAGCTTAATGGTCTCACTCTACGAGTACACTGAAGCTTTCTTT.

The chain employs TRBV18 and TRBJ1-1; 8 nucleotides line up with TRBD1. The CDR3 sequence is 15 residues long. Germline-derived CDR1 and CDR2 are KGHSH and LQKENI. J lost 3 bases, V lost 1 base, and 4 bases had no gene match. CDR3 protein: CASSPRTGTDTEAFF. CDR3 coding DNA: TGTGCCAGCTCACCACGGACAGGGACGGACACTGAAGCTTTCTTT.

Only one count was recorded for this clonotype. This could be a read error, since a much larger clone is one nucleotide away. The rearrangement uses TRBV27 and TRBJ2-3; tentatively, D is TRBD1 (6 bases). Germline lookup yields CDR1 MNHEY and CDR2 SMNVEV (reference sequence). The CDR3 totals 16 residues. CDR3 in amino acids: CASSLIRGPSIDTQYF. The CDR3 DNA reads as TGTGCCAGCAGTTTGATCAGGGGCCCCAGCATAGATACGCAGTATTTT.

This clonotype was detected only a few times. This chain joins TRBV19 and TRBJ2-3; D ambiguous. Trimming removed 3 bases at V and 4 bases at J, with 5 bases between. From germline, CDR1 is LNHDA and CDR2 SQIVND (reference sequence). CDR3 length: 12 amino acids. CDR3 amino acids: CASSIWADTQYF. CDR3 nucleotide sequence: TGTGCCAGTAGTATTTGGGCAGATACGCAGTATTTT.

This clonotype appeared a single time. The chain employs TRBV30 and TRBJ2-6; 8 bases agree with TRBD1. The CDR3 runs to 15 residues. Germline V gene data show CDR1 as GTSNPN and CDR2 as SVGIG (reference sequence). Losses at the gene ends were 7 bases for V and 4 bases for J; bases not matched to a gene: 9. CDR3 residues: CALPRQGYGANVLTF. The CDR3 nucleotides are TGTGCCTTACCACGACAGGGGTACGGGGCCAACGTCCTGACTTTC.

This clonotype was detected a few times. The chain couples TRBV30 to TRBJ2-3; D is unresolved. Trimming took 3 bases from V and 0 from J, leaving 13 bases between them. The germline gives CDR1 GTSNPN, CDR2 SVGIG (reference sequence). The CDR3 consists of 15 residues. The CDR3 DNA sequence: TGTGCCTGGAGCGGTAAGGAAACTAGCACAGATACGCAGTATTTT. Protein: CAWSGKETSTDTQYF.

This clonotype has ten or more counts. The V and J genes are TRBV5-1 and TRBJ1-3; D is undetermined. This CDR3 spans 16 amino acids. Germline values: CDR1 SGHRS, CDR2 YFSETQ. V dropped 6 bases and J dropped 0 bases, with 16 bases sitting between them. This CDR3 is CASMEGIWGSGNTIYF. The CDR3 DNA reads as TGCGCCAGCATGGAAGGGATCTGGGGCTCTGGAAACACCATATATTTT.

V is TRBV11-2 and J is TRBJ1-4; D perhaps matches TRBD1 (5 bases). Germline V gives CDR1 SGHAT, CDR2 FQNNGV. V was cut by 6 bases and J by 8 bases, with 22 bases left in between. This CDR3 region has 16 residues. The CDR3 reads CASSYAPGRSGEKLFF. The CDR3 DNA is TGTGCCAGCAGTTACGCCCCGGGACGGTCGGGAGAAAAACTGTTTTTT.

This clonotype was detected a few times. The V call is TRBV4-2, the J call TRBJ2-1, with D perhaps assigned TRBD1 or TRBD2 (7 bases each). The germline CDR1 and CDR2 sequences are LGHNA and YNFKEQ. Trimming removed 0 bases at V and 4 bases at J, with 10 bases between. This CDR3 is built from 15 residues. For the CDR3, the DNA is TGTGCCAGCAGCCAAGAAGCGGGACAGTACAATGAGCAGTTCTTC. Amino acids: CASSQEAGQYNEQFF.

Here the CDR3 DNA reads TGTGCCAGTAGCATAAGACCAGGGTCTGGAAACACCATATATTTT. Its translation: CASSIRPGSGNTIYF. The V call is TRBV7-9, the J call TRBJ1-3; perhaps TRBD1 as D (5 bases). The CDR3 is 15 amino acids. The V end was cut by 9 bases, the J end by 1 base, with 16 bases between. CDR1 SEHNR and CDR2 FQNEAQ come from the germline V gene (reference sequence).

This clonotype was found many times. The rearrangement joins TRBV2 to TRBJ2-1, with a tentative D call TRBD1 (5 bases). The germline V gene has CDR1 SNHLY and CDR2 FYNNEI. Trimming removed 6 bases from V and 2 bases from J, with 8 bases in between. The CDR3 spans 13 residues. In nucleotides, the CDR3 is TGTGCCAGCAGGCTAGGGGCCTACAATGAGCAGTTCTTC. Its translation is CASRLGAYNEQFF.

This rearrangement joins TRBV25-1 to TRBJ2-5; 9 positions match TRBD2. V lost 5 bases to trimming and J lost 4 bases; unmatched junction nucleotides: 8. The CDR3 is 15 amino acids. Germline assignment: CDR1 MGHDK and CDR2 SYGVNS. The CDR3 loop reads CASSQEGLAVETQYF. The CDR3 coding sequence is TGTGCCAGCAGTCAAGAGGGACTAGCAGTAGAGACCCAGTACTTC.